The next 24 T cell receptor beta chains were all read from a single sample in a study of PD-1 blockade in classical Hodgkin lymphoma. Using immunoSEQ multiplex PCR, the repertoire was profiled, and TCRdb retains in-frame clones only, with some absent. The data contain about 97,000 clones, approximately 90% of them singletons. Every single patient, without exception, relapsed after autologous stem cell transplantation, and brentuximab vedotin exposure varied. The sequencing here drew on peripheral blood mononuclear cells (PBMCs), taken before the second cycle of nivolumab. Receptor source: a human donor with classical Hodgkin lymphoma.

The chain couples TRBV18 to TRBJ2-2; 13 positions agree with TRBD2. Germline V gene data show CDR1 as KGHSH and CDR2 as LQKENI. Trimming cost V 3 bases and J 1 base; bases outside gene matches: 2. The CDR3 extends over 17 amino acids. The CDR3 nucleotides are TGTGCCAGCTCACCGACTAGCGGGGGGCAGAACACCGGGGAGCTGTTTTTT. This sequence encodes CASSPTSGGQNTGELFF.

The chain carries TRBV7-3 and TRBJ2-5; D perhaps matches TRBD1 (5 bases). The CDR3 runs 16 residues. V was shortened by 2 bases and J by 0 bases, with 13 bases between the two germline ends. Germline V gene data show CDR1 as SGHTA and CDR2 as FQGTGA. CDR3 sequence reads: CASSLGRARYQETQYF. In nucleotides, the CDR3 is TGTGCCAGCAGCTTAGGCAGGGCCAGGTACCAAGAGACCCAGTACTTC.

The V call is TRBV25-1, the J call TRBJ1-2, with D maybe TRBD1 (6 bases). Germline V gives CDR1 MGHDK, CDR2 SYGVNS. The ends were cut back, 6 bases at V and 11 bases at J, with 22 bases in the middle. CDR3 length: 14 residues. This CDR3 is CASSHGSGGGGYTF. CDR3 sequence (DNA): TGTGCCAGCAGCCACGGGTCGGGGGGAGGGGGGTACACCTTC.

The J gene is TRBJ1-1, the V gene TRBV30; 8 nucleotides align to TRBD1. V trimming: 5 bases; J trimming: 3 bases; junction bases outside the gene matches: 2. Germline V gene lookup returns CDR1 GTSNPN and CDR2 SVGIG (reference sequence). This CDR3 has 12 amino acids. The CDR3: CAWEGQDTEAFF. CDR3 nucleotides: TGTGCCTGGGAGGGACAGGACACTGAAGCTTTCTTT.

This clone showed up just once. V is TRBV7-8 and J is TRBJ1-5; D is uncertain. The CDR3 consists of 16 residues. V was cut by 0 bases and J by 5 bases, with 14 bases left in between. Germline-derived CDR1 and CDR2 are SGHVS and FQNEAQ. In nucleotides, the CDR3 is TGTGCCAGCAGCTTAGCCGAGGTAACTACTTATCAGCCCCAGCATTTT. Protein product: CASSLAEVTTYQPQHF.

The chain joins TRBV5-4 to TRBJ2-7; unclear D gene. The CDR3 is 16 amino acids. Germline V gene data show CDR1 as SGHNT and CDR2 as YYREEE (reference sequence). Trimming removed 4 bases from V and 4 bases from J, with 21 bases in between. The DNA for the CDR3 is TGTGCCAGCAGCCCGGCCCCGATAGAAATAAGGTACGAGCAGTACTTC. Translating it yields CASSPAPIEIRYEQYF.

CDR3 protein: CASSLRGGNTIYF. As DNA, the CDR3 is TGTGCCAGCAGCTTAAGGGGGGGAAACACCATATATTTT. V is TRBV7-3 and J is TRBJ1-3, with D perhaps TRBD1 (5 bases). V lost 1 base to trimming and J lost 4 bases, with 5 bases between them. Germline V gives CDR1 SGHTA, CDR2 FQGTGA. The CDR3 is 13 amino acids.

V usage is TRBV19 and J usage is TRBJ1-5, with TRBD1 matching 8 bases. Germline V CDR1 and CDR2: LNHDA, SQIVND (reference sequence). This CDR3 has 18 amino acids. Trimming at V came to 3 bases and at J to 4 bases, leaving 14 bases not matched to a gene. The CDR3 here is CASSMVEYVTGVNQPQHF. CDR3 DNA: TGTGCCAGTAGTATGGTGGAGTATGTGACAGGGGTTAATCAGCCCCAGCATTTT.

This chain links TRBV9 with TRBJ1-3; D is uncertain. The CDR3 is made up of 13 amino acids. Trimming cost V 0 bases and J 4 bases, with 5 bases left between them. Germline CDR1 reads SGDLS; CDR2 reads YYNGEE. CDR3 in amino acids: CASSVVEGNTIYF. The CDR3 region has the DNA TGTGCCAGCAGCGTAGTGGAGGGAAACACCATATATTTT.

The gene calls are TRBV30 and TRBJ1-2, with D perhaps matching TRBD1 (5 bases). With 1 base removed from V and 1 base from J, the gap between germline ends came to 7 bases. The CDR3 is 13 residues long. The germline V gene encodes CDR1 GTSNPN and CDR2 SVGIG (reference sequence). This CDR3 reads CAWSDRINYGYTF. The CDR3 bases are TGTGCCTGGAGTGACAGGATTAACTATGGCTACACCTTC.

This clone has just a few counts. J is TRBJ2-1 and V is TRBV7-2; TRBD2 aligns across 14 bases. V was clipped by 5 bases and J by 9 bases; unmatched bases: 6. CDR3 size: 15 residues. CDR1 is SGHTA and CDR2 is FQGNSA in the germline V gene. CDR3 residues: CASSKRTSGGFEQFF. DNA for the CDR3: TGTGCCAGCAGCAAGCGGACTAGCGGGGGGTTTGAGCAGTTCTTC.

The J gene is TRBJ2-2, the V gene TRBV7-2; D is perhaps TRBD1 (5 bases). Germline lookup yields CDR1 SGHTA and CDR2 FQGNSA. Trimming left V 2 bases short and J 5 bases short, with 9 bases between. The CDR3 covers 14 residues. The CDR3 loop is CASSLWGATGELFF. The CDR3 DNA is TGTGCCAGCAGCTTATGGGGCGCGACCGGGGAGCTGTTTTTT.

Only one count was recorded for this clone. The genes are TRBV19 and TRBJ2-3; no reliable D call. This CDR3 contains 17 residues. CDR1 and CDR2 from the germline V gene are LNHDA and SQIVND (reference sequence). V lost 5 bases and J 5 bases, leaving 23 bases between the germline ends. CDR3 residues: CASSPILFPLRGDTQYF. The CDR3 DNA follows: TGTGCCAGTAGTCCCATCCTTTTTCCCCTCCGAGGAGATACGCAGTATTTT.

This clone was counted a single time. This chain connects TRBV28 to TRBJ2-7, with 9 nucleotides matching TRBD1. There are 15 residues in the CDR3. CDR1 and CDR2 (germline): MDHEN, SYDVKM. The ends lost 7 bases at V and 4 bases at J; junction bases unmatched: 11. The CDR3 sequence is CASTDGGQGDYEQYF. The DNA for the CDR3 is TGTGCCAGCACCGATGGGGGACAGGGTGATTACGAGCAGTACTTC.

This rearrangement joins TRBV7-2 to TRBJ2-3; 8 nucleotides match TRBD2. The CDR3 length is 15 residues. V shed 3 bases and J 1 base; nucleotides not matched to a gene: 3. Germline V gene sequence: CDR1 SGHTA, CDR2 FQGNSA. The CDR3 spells CASSFPAGGTDTQYF. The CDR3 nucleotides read TGTGCCAGCAGCTTTCCAGCGGGGGGCACAGATACGCAGTATTTT.

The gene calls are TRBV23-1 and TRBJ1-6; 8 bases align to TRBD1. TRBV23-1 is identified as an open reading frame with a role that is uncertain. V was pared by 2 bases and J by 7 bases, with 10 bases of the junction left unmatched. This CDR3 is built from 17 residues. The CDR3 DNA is TGCGCCAGCAGTCAACCTGACGGACAGGGCAACAATTCACCCCTCCACTTT. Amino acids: CASSQPDGQGNNSPLHF.

CDR3 sequence: CASSLEVRTFYNEQFF. The CDR3 nucleotides read TGCGCCAGCAGCTTGGAAGTCCGAACGTTCTACAATGAGCAGTTCTTC. The chain is built from TRBV5-1 and TRBJ2-1; no definite D call. The germline V and J ends were trimmed by 0 bases and 3 bases, with 13 bases remaining between them. The germline V gene encodes CDR1 SGHRS and CDR2 YFSETQ. The CDR3 sequence is 16 residues long. The variable domain in full, with the rest retrieved from reference TRBV5-1 and TRBJ2-1, is KAGVTQTPRYLIKTRGQQVTLSCSPISGHRSVSWYQQTPGQGLQFLFEYFSETQRNKGNFPGRFSGRQFSNSRSEMNVSTLELGDSALYLCASSLEVRTFYNEQFFGPGTRLTVL.

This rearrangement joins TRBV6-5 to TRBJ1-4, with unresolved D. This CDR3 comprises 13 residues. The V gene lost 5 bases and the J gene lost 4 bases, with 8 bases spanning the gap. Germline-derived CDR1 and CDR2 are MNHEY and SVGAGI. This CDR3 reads CASSEGYNEKLFF. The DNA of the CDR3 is TGTGCCAGCAGTGAAGGGTATAATGAAAAACTGTTTTTT.

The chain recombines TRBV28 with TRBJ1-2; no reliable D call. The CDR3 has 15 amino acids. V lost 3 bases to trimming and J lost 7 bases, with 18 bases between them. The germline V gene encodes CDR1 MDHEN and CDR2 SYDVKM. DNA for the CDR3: TGTGCCAGCAGTTTCACCCAGGCCGGGAGTCCTGGCTACACCTTC. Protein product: CASSFTQAGSPGYTF.

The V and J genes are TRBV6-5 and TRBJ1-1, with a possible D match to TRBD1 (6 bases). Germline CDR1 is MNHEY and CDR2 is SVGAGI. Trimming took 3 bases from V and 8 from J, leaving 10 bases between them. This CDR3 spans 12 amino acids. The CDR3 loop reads CASSYNRAEAFF. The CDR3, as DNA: TGTGCCAGCAGTTATAACAGGGCCGAAGCTTTCTTT.

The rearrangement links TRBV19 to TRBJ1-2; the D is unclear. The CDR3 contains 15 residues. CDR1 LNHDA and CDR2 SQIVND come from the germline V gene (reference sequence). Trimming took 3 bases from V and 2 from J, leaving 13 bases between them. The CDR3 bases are TGTGCCAGTAGTATTGTGGCAGGAAGCAACTATGGCTACACCTTC. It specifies CASSIVAGSNYGYTF.

Here the CDR3 DNA reads TGTGCCAGCAGCTTGAAGGGAGGGAGTAGGAGCAATCAGCCCCAGCATTTT. As protein: CASSLKGGSRSNQPQHF. J is TRBJ1-5 and V is TRBV7-2; D is unclear. The CDR3 length is 17 residues. Germline lookup yields CDR1 SGHTA and CDR2 FQGNSA. V was clipped by 3 bases and J by 1 base, with 16 bases between them.

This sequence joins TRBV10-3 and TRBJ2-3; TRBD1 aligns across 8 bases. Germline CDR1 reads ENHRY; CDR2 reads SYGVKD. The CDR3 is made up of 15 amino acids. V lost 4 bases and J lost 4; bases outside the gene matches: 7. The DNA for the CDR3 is TGTGCCATCAGTGGGGTGACAGGGGACCCAGATACGCAGTATTTT. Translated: CAISGVTGDPDTQYF.

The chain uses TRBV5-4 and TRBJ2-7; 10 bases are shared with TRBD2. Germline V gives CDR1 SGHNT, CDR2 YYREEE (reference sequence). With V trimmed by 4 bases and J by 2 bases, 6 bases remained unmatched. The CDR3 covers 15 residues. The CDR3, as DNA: TGTGCCAGCAGCCGGCCGCTAGCGGGGGCCTACGAGCAGTACTTC. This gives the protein CASSRPLAGAYEQYF.